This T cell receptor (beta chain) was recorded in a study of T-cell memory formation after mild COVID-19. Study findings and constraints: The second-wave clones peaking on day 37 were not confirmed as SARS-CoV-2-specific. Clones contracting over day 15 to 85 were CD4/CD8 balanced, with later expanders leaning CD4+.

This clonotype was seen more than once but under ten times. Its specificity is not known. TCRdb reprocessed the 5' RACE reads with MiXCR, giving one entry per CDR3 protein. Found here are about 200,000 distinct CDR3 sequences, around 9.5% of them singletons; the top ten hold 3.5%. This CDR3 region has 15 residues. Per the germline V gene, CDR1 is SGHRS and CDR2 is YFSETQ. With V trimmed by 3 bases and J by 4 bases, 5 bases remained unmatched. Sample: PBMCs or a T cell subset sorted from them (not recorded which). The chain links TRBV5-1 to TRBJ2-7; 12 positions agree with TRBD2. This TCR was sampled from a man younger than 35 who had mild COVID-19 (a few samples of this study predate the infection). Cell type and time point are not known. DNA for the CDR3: TGCGCCAGCAGCTCCGGACTAGCGGGAATGTACGAGCAGTACTTC. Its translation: CASSSGLAGMYEQYF.